This T cell receptor (beta chain) is drawn from a study of blood T cell repertoires in COVID-19. As for the study in general: COVID-19 samples collected from the United States, Italy and Spain covered acute and convalescent phases. T cells, B-cell-depleted T cells, or PBMCs supplied cDNA or gDNA.

This CDR3 is built from 15 residues. V lost 0 bases and J lost 3; bases outside the gene matches: 4. CDR1 is SGHRS and CDR2 is YFSETQ in the germline V gene. As originally analysed: Amplification of reference gene primers provided the estimated nucleated cell counts. Sequenced by immunoSEQ multiplex PCR; TCRdb stores in-frame clones only, minus some. V and J calls and clone size come straight from that table; D and trimming were deduced from the DNA. The sample holds tens of thousands of clones, about nine tenths seen once. The receptor comes from a human donor in a cohort sampled during active COVID-19. The V and J genes are TRBV5-1 and TRBJ2-5; 8 nucleotides align to TRBD2. Sequenced sample: peripheral blood. CDR3 amino acids: CASSLEPTSEETQYF. The CDR3 coding sequence is TGCGCCAGCAGCTTGGAACCGACTAGCGAAGAGACCCAGTACTTC.